The T cell receptor (beta chain) described here comes from a study of blood T cell repertoires in COVID-19. CDR1 and CDR2 (germline): SGHAT, FQNNGV. V lost 3 bases and J lost 7; bases outside the gene matches: 4. CDR3 length: 14 residues. Here immunoSEQ multiplex PCR was the method, and the copy in TCRdb shows in-frame clones only, minus some. The top ten hold approximately 30% of the sample, which has about 150,000 clones, about 79% seen once. The sequence derives from a woman aged 55-69 years with acute or convalescent COVID-19. The chain carries TRBV11-2 and TRBJ2-1, with 9 bases fitting TRBD2. Source material: peripheral blood. CDR3 bases: TGTGCCAGCAGCTTGGGCGGGAGGGGGAATGAGCAGTTCTTC. This sequence encodes CASSLGGRGNEQFF.